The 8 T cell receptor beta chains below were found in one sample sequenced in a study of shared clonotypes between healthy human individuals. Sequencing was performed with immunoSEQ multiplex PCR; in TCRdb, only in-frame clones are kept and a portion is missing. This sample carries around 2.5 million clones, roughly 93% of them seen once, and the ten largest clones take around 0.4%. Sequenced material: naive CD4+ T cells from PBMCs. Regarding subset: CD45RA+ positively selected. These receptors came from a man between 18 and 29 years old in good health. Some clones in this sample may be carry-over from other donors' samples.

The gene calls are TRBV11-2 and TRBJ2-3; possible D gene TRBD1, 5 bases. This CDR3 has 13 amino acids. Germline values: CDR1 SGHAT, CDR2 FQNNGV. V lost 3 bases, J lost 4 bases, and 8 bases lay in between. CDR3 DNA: TGTGCCAGCAGCTTTCAGGGTGCAGATACGCAGTATTTT. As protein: CASSFQGADTQYF.

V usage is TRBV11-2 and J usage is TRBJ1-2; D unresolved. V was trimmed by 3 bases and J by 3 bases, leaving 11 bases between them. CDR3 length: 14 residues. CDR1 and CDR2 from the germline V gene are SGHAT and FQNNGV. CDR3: CASSFDVRYYGYTF. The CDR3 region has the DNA TGTGCCAGCAGCTTTGATGTCAGGTACTATGGCTACACCTTC.

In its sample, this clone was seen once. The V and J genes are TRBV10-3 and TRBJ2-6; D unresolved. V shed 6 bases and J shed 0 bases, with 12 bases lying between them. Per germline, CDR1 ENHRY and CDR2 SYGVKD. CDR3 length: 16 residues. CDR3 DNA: TGTGCCATCAGCGCGTCATTGGTCTCTGGGGCCAACGTCCTGACTTTC. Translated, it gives CAISASLVSGANVLTF.

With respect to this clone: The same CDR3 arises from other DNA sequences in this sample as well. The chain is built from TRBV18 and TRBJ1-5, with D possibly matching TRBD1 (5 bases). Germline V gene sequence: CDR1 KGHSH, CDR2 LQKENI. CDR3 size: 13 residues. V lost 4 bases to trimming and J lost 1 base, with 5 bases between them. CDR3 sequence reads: CASSRGSNQPQHF. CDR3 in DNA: TGTGCCAGCTCACGGGGCAGCAATCAGCCCCAGCATTTT.

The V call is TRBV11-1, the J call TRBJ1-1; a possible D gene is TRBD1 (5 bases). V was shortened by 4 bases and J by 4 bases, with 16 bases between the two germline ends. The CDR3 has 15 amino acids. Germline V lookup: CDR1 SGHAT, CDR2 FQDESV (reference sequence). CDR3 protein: CASSSRRGWSTEAFF. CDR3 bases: TGTGCCAGCAGCTCCCGACGGGGGTGGAGCACTGAAGCTTTCTTT.

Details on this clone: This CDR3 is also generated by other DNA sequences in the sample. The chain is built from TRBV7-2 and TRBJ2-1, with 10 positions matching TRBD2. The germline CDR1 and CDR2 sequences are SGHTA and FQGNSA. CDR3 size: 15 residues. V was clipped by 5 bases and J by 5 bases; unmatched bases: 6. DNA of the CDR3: TGTGCCAGCAGCCTCACTAGCGGGGTTAACAATGAGCAGTTCTTC. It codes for CASSLTSGVNNEQFF.

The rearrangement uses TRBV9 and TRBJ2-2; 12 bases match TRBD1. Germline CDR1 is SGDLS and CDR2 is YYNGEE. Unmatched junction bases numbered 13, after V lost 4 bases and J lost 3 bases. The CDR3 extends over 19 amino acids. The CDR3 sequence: CASSKRGTGGAGYTGELFF. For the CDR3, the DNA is TGTGCCAGCAGCAAGAGGGGGACAGGGGGCGCCGGGTACACCGGGGAGCTGTTTTTT. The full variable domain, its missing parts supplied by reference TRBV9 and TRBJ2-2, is DSGVTQTPKHLITATGQRVTLRCSPRSGDLSVYWYQQSLDQGLQFLIQYYNGEERAKGNILERFSAQQFPDLHSELNLSSLELGDSALYFCASSKRGTGGAGYTGELFFGEGSRLTVL.

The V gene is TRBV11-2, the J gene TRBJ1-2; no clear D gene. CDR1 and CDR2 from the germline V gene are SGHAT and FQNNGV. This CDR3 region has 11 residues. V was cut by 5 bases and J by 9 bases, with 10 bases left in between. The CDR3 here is CASSQTRSYTF. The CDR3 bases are TGTGCCAGCAGCCAGACCAGAAGCTACACCTTC.